This TCR beta chain was sequenced during a study of T cell responses to AZD1222 COVID-19 vaccine. V was pared by 0 bases and J by 8 bases, with 14 bases between. CDR1 SGHNT and CDR2 YYREEE come from the germline V gene (reference sequence). This CDR3 region has 14 residues. Sequencing was performed with immunoSEQ multiplex PCR; in TCRdb, only in-frame clones are kept and a portion is missing. The sample has about 100,000 clones, approximately 88% seen once. This chain links TRBV5-4 with TRBJ1-2, with D unresolved. The sequences come from peripheral blood, collected on day 0 of AZD1222 vaccination. The receptor was derived from an adult in good health. The chain's CDR3 is CASSLVGSNSGYTF. Here the CDR3 DNA reads TGTGCCAGCAGCTTGGTAGGGTCAAATTCGGGCTACACCTTC.